A selection of T cell receptor beta chains follows, all from one sample in a study of cytomegalovirus exposure and HLA in healthy donors. Measured with immunoSEQ multiplex PCR; TCRdb has only the in-frame clones, and not every one. This sample contains under 200,000 clones. Specimen: PBMCs. The receptor set was obtained from a man younger than 40 in good health and CMV-seronegative. Each CDR3 is given with its conserved first and last residue. Each record gives: J gene, V gene, D gene, CDR3 protein, CDR3 DNA. A D gene is named only where the DNA matches it firmly.

TRBJ1-6 TRBV6-1 NA CASSVYRHNSPLHF TGTGCCAGCAGTGTGTACAGACATAATTCACCCCTCCACTTT
TRBJ2-7 TRBV6-6 TRBD1 CASRGQGVYEQYF TGTGCCAGCAGAGGACAGGGTGTCTACGAGCAGTACTTC
TRBJ1-1 TRBV7-9 NA CASSFGDYTEAFF TGTGCCAGCAGCTTCGGGGATTACACTGAAGCTTTCTTT
TRBJ2-5 TRBV30 NA CAWTISQGSSLTQYF TGTGCCTGGACCATCTCACAGGGTTCTAGTTTGACCCAGTACTTC
TRBJ1-5 TRBV7-9 NA CASTVGSGVDNQPQHF TGTGCCAGCACCGTGGGATCGGGGGTAGACAATCAGCCCCAGCATTTT
TRBJ1-1 TRBV28 NA CASSPPLRVLDTEAFF TGTGCCAGCAGTCCCCCTTTGAGGGTGCTGGACACTGAAGCTTTCTTT
TRBJ1-4 TRBV2 NA CASSDRAEKLFF TGTGCCAGCAGTGACAGGGCGGAGAAACTGTTTTTT
TRBJ2-2 TRBV7-9 TRBD2 CASGGTSGNTGELFF TGTGCCAGTGGGGGGACTAGCGGGAACACCGGGGAGCTGTTTTTT
TRBJ2-5 TRBV27 NA CASSGGRETQYF TGTGCCAGCAGCGGGGGGCGAGAGACCCAGTACTTC
TRBJ1-2 TRBV6-1 TRBD1 CASSEARQGYGYTF TGTGCCAGCAGTGAAGCGCGACAGGGTTATGGCTACACCTTC
TRBJ1-2 TRBV7-2 TRBD1 CASSRTGSNYGYTF TGTGCCAGCAGCCGGACAGGGTCGAACTATGGCTACACCTTC
TRBJ2-7 TRBV5-1 TRBD1 CASSWGQAPYEQYF TGCGCCAGCAGCTGGGGACAGGCCCCCTACGAGCAGTACTTC
TRBJ2-1 TRBV10-1 TRBD2 CASSDGTSGDQENEQFF TGCGCCAGCAGTGATGGGACTAGCGGGGACCAAGAGAATGAGCAGTTCTTC
TRBJ2-7 TRBV7-9 NA CASSFEGVAYEQYF TGTGCCAGCAGCTTTGAAGGGGTAGCCTACGAGCAGTACTTC
TRBJ2-6 TRBV6-7 NA CASSYRAGPGANVLTF TGTGCCAGCAGTTACCGGGCAGGGCCTGGGGCCAACGTCCTGACTTTC
TRBJ2-7 TRBV27 TRBD1 CASSIPSPGQDNYEQYF TGTGCCAGCAGTATCCCTAGTCCGGGACAGGACAACTACGAGCAGTACTTC
TRBJ2-3 TRBV10-3 NA CAISEYVTSTDTQYF TGTGCCATCAGTGAGTATGTGACTAGCACAGATACGCAGTATTTT
TRBJ2-7 TRBV11-2 NA CASSLGGDTGQYF TGTGCCAGCAGCTTAGGAGGGGACACCGGACAGTACTTC
TRBJ2-7 TRBV6-5 TRBD2 CASRKAGANEQYF TGTGCCAGCAGGAAAGCGGGAGCGAACGAGCAGTACTTC
TRBJ2-7 TRBV18 NA CASSPASGDTEQYF TGTGCCAGCTCACCGGCATCGGGGGATACCGAGCAGTACTTC
TRBJ1-2 TRBV18 NA CASSAGGGRSYGYTF TGTGCCAGCTCAGCCGGCGGGGGCCGCAGCTATGGCTACACCTTC
TRBJ1-6 TRBV9 NA CASSVGGGLRSYNSPLHF TGTGCCAGCAGCGTGGGGGGGGGCCTTCGCTCCTATAATTCACCCCTCCACTTT
TRBJ2-5 TRBV10-1 NA CASSEGGSGVTQYF TGCGCCAGCAGTGAGGGGGGGAGTGGAGTGACCCAGTACTTC
TRBJ1-5 TRBV10-1 NA CASSGPRLFSNQPQHF TGCGCCAGCAGTGGACCTAGACTATTTAGCAATCAGCCCCAGCATTTT
TRBJ2-6 TRBV7-2 TRBD1 CASSFRQGVPGANVLTF TGTGCCAGCAGCTTCAGACAGGGGGTCCCTGGGGCCAACGTCCTGACTTTC
TRBJ1-1 TRBV4-1 TRBD1 CASSQRTGGNTEAFF TGCGCCAGCAGCCAAAGGACAGGGGGCAACACTGAAGCTTTCTTT
TRBJ1-5 TRBV5-6 NA CASSLYREGGRPQHF TGTGCCAGCAGCTTGTACAGGGAAGGAGGAAGGCCCCAGCATTTT
TRBJ2-3 TRBV4-1 TRBD1 CASSQTGQGGFWDTQYF TGCGCCAGCAGCCAAACGGGACAGGGGGGGTTCTGGGATACGCAGTATTTT
TRBJ2-5 TRBV19 NA CASSEETQYF TGTGCCAGTAGTGAGGAGACCCAGTACTTC
TRBJ1-4 TRBV18 TRBD1 CASSPLQGADEKLFF TGTGCCAGCTCACCATTACAGGGGGCTGATGAAAAACTGTTTTTT
TRBJ2-7 TRBV5-1 NA CASSLETSYEQYF TGCGCCAGCAGCTTGGAGACTTCCTACGAGCAGTACTTC
TRBJ2-1 TRBV4-2 TRBD2 CASSRLLAGGVNEQFF TGTGCCAGCAGCCGCCTTCTTGCGGGAGGTGTTAATGAGCAGTTCTTC
TRBJ2-7 TRBV16 TRBD2 CASSQVSSGRYEQYF TGTGCCAGCAGCCAGGTTTCGAGCGGGAGGTACGAGCAGTACTTC
TRBJ1-2 TRBV9 NA CASSVSQGRANYGYTF TGTGCCAGCAGCGTGTCTCAGGGCAGGGCTAACTATGGCTACACCTTC
TRBJ1-2 TRBV5-4 TRBD1 CASSSGQPDYGYTF TGTGCCAGCAGCTCGGGACAGCCCGACTATGGCTACACCTTC
TRBJ2-2 TRBV18 NA CASSSTASNTGELFF TGTGCCAGCTCATCGACAGCCTCGAACACCGGGGAGCTGTTTTTT
TRBJ2-7 TRBV6-1 NA CASSDWGRSYEQYF TGTGCCAGCAGTGACTGGGGGCGCTCCTACGAGCAGTACTTC
TRBJ2-7 TRBV13 TRBD1 CASSLRTPGQGSYEQYF TGTGCCAGCAGCTTACGGACCCCGGGACAGGGTTCCTACGAGCAGTACTTC
TRBJ2-1 TRBV10-3 TRBD2 CATVATSGISSEQFF TGTGCCACCGTCGCGACTAGCGGGATCTCTAGTGAGCAGTTCTTC
TRBJ2-3 TRBV7-9 TRBD1 CASSRQGQSTDTQYF TGTGCCAGCAGCCGACAGGGGCAGAGCACAGATACGCAGTATTTT
TRBJ2-2 TRBV6-1 NA CASVATGWAGELFF TGTGCCAGCGTAGCGACCGGGTGGGCCGGGGAGCTGTTTTTT
TRBJ2-7 TRBV19 TRBD1 CASSMAGQGAYEQYF TGTGCCAGTAGTATGGCGGGACAGGGGGCCTACGAGCAGTACTTC
TRBJ2-7 TRBV4-1 TRBD1 CASSQPRQGKNYEQYF TGCGCCAGCAGCCAACCCAGACAGGGGAAAAACTACGAGCAGTACTTC